Following are 25 T cell receptor beta chains from one sample sequenced in a study of T cells in women clearing cervical HPV infection. Method: immunoSEQ multiplex PCR; TCRdb's copy keeps in-frame clones and lacks some. The sample totals 30,000 to 45,000 clones; its top ten clones hold about 1.7%. Sequenced sample: blood buffy coat. Every receptor here comes from a woman aged 18 to 69 with a cervical HPV16 infection that either progressed to CIN3+ or cleared (not recorded which).

Partial CDR3 DNA: TGTGCCAGTAGTATAGAAGGACAGGGTACCTATGGT. Its translation is CASSIEGQGTYG. The entire CDR3 protein reads CASSIEGQGTYGQYF. The chain links TRBV19 to TRBJ2-4; 8 nucleotides match TRBD1. The read terminates 3 residues before the CDR3 end, so the remaining end is supplied by the germline J gene. Germline V gene data show CDR1 as LNHDA and CDR2 as SQIVND (reference sequence). The length of the CDR3 is 15 residues. The full variable domain, rest sourced from reference TRBV19 and TRBJ2-4, is DGGITQSPKYLFRKEGQNVTLSCEQNLNHDAMYWYRQDPGQGLRLIYYSQIVNDFQKGDIAEGYSVSREKKESFPLTVTSAQKNPTAFYLCASSIEGQGTYGQYFGAGTRLSVL.

CDR3 DNA, as far as it was read: TGCAGTGCTAGAGATGGATCAGGGGGCGCGAAATATGGC. It codes for CSARDGSGGAKYG. The whole CDR3 sequence reads CSARDGSGGAKYGYTF. The gene calls are TRBV20-1 and TRBJ1-2; 8 bases line up with TRBD1. The missing CDR3 end, 3 residues past where the read stops, is filled in from the germline J gene. With 0 bases clipped from V and 5 bases from J, the junction kept 11 bases outside the gene matches. In germline, CDR1 is DFQATT, CDR2 SNEGSKA (reference sequence). The CDR3 length is 16 residues.

With respect to this clone: The CDR3 extends 3 residues past the end of the read, so its final part is completed from the germline J gene. J is TRBJ1-2 and V is TRBV6-1; maybe TRBD1 (6 bases). The CDR3 totals 15 residues. The germline gives CDR1 MNHNS, CDR2 SASEGT. This chain's CDR3 is CASSGVGGGLPDYTF. CDR3 bases read: TGTGCCAGCAGTGGGGTAGGGGGGGGCCTCCCCGAC.

As regards this clone: Read coverage stops 3 residues before the CDR3 terminus; the germline J gene supplies the remainder. The chain combines TRBV7-9 with TRBJ1-1; a weak D match, TRBD1 (6 bases). The CDR3 length is 14 residues. Germline CDR1 reads SEHNR; CDR2 reads FQNEAQ (reference sequence). The covered CDR3 bases are TGTGCCAGCAGCTTAGTGGGGGGGCCCATGGGA. Translating it yields CASSLVGGPMG. The full CDR3 protein is CASSLVGGPMGAFF. Drawing the rest from reference TRBV7-9 and TRBJ1-1, the complete variable domain is DTGVSQNPRHKITKRGQNVTFRCDPISEHNRLYWYRQTLGQGPEFLTYFQNEAQLEKSRLLSDRFSAERPKGSFSTLEIQRTEQGDSAMYLCASSLVGGPMGAFFGQGTRLTVV.

In the case of this clone: Germline and junction disagree at one end, which may indicate a read error. The CDR3 goes on 3 residues after the read ends, and that part is filled in from the germline J gene. Different DNA sequences within this sample yield the same CDR3. The V gene is TRBV6-4, the J gene TRBJ1-5; D perhaps matches TRBD1 (5 bases). CDR3 size: 12 residues. Germline V gene lookup returns CDR1 MRHNA and CDR2 SNTAGT. CDR3 region: CAGGVWNQPQHF. The covered CDR3 bases are TGTGCCGGGGGGGTATGGAATCAACCC.

As regards this clone: Read sequence stops 3 residues before the CDR3 end, and the germline J gene provides the missing end. The chain links TRBV20-1 to TRBJ2-3, with 8 bases lining up with TRBD1. With 6 bases clipped from V and 4 bases from J, the junction kept 12 bases outside the gene matches. CDR1 is DFQATT and CDR2 is SNEGSKA in the germline V gene (reference sequence). This CDR3 has 15 residues. The CDR3 spells CSATRADRGADTQYF. Partial CDR3 DNA: TGCAGTGCCACACGGGCAGACAGGGGAGCAGATACG.

Incomplete CDR3 DNA: TGTGCCAGCTCACCTGCACAGGGAGAA. This encodes CASSPAQGE. From start to end, the CDR3 is CASSPAQGEAFF. The chain has TRBV18 and TRBJ1-1; possible D gene TRBD1, 6 bases. The read ends 3 residues before the CDR3 terminus; that terminus is restored from the germline J gene. Germline CDR1 is KGHSH and CDR2 is LQKENI. CDR3 size: 12 residues.

The CDR3 reads CASSQYVGGQNEQFF. The CDR3 bases that were read are TGTGCCAGTAGCCAGTATGTGGGGGGGCAAAATGAG. The chain has TRBV19 and TRBJ2-1, with D perhaps TRBD2 (7 bases). Sequencing ends 3 residues short of the CDR3 end; the germline J gene provides the rest. Trimming removed 6 bases from V and 7 bases from J, with 19 bases in between. Germline CDR1 reads LNHDA; CDR2 reads SQIVND (reference sequence). This CDR3 contains 15 residues. Variable domain in full (rest from reference TRBV19 and TRBJ2-1): DGGITQSPKYLFRKEGQNVTLSCEQNLNHDAMYWYRQDPGQGLRLIYYSQIVNDFQKGDIAEGYSVSREKKESFPLTVTSAQKNPTAFYLCASSQYVGGQNEQFFGPGTRLTVL.

In regard to this clone: The CDR3 end lies 3 residues beyond the end of the read and is filled in from the germline J gene. The genes are TRBV19 and TRBJ1-1; D is ambiguous. Trimming took off 1 base at V and 4 bases at J, with 4 bases between the two ends. In germline, CDR1 is LNHDA, CDR2 SQIVND (reference sequence). This CDR3 has 12 amino acids. This CDR3 is CASSIGATEAFF. The sequenced part of the CDR3 DNA is TGTGCCAGTAGTATAGGGGCCACTGAA.

According to its frequency, this clone is medium-sized. Read sequence stops 3 residues before the CDR3 end, and the germline J gene provides the missing end. V gene TRBV10-3 combines with J gene TRBJ2-3, with D tentatively TRBD1 (6 bases). The CDR3 loop spans 15 amino acids. CDR1 and CDR2 (germline): ENHRY, SYGVKD. V lost 7 bases, J lost 2 bases, and 16 bases lay in between. The CDR3 sequence: CAINPGQRLTDTQYF. The covered CDR3 bases are TGTGCCATCAATCCAGGACAGCGTCTCACAGATACG.

Notes on this clone: At one boundary the junction diverges from the germline segment, which might be a read error. The read ends 3 residues before the CDR3 terminus; that terminus is restored from the germline J gene. Within the sample, other DNA sequences also encode this same CDR3. The rearrangement uses TRBV7-2 and TRBJ1-3, with a weak D call TRBD1 (5 bases). The CDR3 contains 14 residues. Germline CDR1 reads SGHTA; CDR2 reads FQGNSA. The sequenced CDR3 bases are TGTGCCAGCAGCCCCTCGGGAGGGGAAAACACT. Translating gives CASSPSGGENT. The CDR3, in full, reads CASSPSGGENTIYF.

The sequenced CDR3 bases are TGTGCCAGCAGCCAAGGAGAGGGCTATGGC. Protein product: CASSQGEGYG. The CDR3 in full is CASSQGEGYGYTF. The chain uses TRBV6-2 or TRBV6-3 and TRBJ1-2; D is undetermined. The sequence runs out 3 residues before the end of the CDR3; the remainder is reconstructed from the germline J gene. Germline values: CDR1 MNHEY, CDR2 SVGEGT. This CDR3 is built from 13 residues. Trimming took 6 bases from V and 4 from J, leaving 12 bases between them.

Worth noting for this clone: Sequencing ends 3 residues short of the CDR3 end; the germline J gene provides the rest. The chain carries TRBV28 and TRBJ1-1, with TRBD1 matching 8 bases. Germline V gene sequence: CDR1 MDHEN, CDR2 SYDVKM. This CDR3 has 14 residues. Trimming removed 2 bases from V and 6 bases from J; junction bases left unmatched: 5. CDR3 sequence: CASSLRGRGPEAFF. The part of the CDR3 DNA that was read is TGTGCCAGCAGTTTACGCGGCAGGGGGCCTGAA.

In the case of this clone: Sequencing ends 3 residues short of the CDR3 end; the germline J gene provides the rest. This chain connects TRBV7-9 to TRBJ2-4; no reliable D call. There are 13 residues in the CDR3. Germline CDR1 reads SEHNR; CDR2 reads FQNEAQ (reference sequence). The CDR3 sequence is CASSFTENYGQYF. Incomplete CDR3 DNA: TGTGCCAGCAGCTTTACTGAAAACTATGGT.

A note on this clone: The read gets to within 3 residues of the CDR3 end, and the germline J gene fills in the rest. This sample includes further DNA sequences coding for the same CDR3. This sequence joins TRBV19 and TRBJ1-3; 9 bases match TRBD1. Germline loops: CDR1 LNHDA, CDR2 SQIVND (reference sequence). The CDR3 runs to 14 residues. Trimming at V came to 8 bases and at J to 3 bases, leaving 5 bases not matched to a gene. The DNA read from the CDR3 is TGTGCCAGTGCGGTGACAGGGGGTGGAAACACC. This translates into CASAVTGGGNT. The full CDR3 sequence reads CASAVTGGGNTIYF.

The DNA read from the CDR3 is TGTGCCAGTAACAGGAGCCCTAATGAAAAA. This gives the protein CASNRSPNEK. The CDR3 as a whole reads CASNRSPNEKLFF. The J gene is TRBJ1-4, the V gene TRBV2; D is perhaps TRBD1 (5 bases). The read terminates 3 residues before the CDR3 end, so the remaining end is supplied by the germline J gene. This CDR3 is built from 13 residues. Germline V gene data show CDR1 as SNHLY and CDR2 as FYNNEI. V lost 9 bases and J 3 bases, leaving 11 bases between the germline ends.

Remarks on this clone: The read terminates 3 residues before the CDR3 end, so the remaining end is supplied by the germline J gene. V gene TRBV7-2 combines with J gene TRBJ1-2; TRBD1 aligns across 12 bases. Per germline, CDR1 SGHTA and CDR2 FQGNSA. The CDR3 sequence is 15 residues long. CDR3 protein: CASSTTGTGGYDYTF. The sequenced CDR3 bases are TGTGCCAGCAGCACCACCGGGACAGGGGGCTACGAC.

As for this clone: At one end, the junction sequence differs from germline, possibly due to a read error. The CDR3 end lies 3 residues beyond the end of the read and is filled in from the germline J gene. The chain joins TRBV19 to TRBJ1-2; D not resolved. This CDR3 is built from 15 residues. The germline V gene has CDR1 LNHDA and CDR2 SQIVND (reference sequence). The CDR3 DNA, read in part, is TGTGCCAGTACCAAACTAGCGGGTGGGAAATATGAC. It specifies CASTKLAGGKYD. The whole CDR3 protein reads CASTKLAGGKYDYTF.

Comment on this clone: The CDR3 is cut off 3 residues early in the read; its end comes from the germline J gene. This chain uses TRBV7-2 with TRBJ1-2, with D possibly being TRBD1 (6 bases). CDR1 and CDR2 (germline): SGHTA, FQGNSA. CDR3 length: 17 residues. The CDR3 loop is CASSLALAGGGADTYTF. The CDR3 DNA, read in part, is TGTGCCAGCAGCTTAGCTTTAGCGGGGGGCGGGGCAGATACC.

As regards this clone: The CDR3 is cut off 3 residues early in the read; its end comes from the germline J gene. This chain uses TRBV5-1 with TRBJ1-3; D possibly corresponds to TRBD1 (5 bases). CDR3 length equals 20 residues. From germline, CDR1 is SGHRS and CDR2 YFSETQ. The V end was cut by 4 bases, the J end by 4 bases, with 30 bases between. The CDR3 is CASSLDPQGSPSSGGNTIYF. CDR3 DNA, as far as it was read: TGCGCCAGCAGCCTAGATCCTCAGGGTAGCCCTTCCTCGGGCGGAAACACC.

Comments on this clone: An end of the junction does not agree with germline; a read error may underlie this. The CDR3 is cut off 3 residues early in the read; its end comes from the germline J gene. Different DNA sequences within this sample yield the same CDR3. This chain links TRBV14 with TRBJ1-3, with 7 bases identical to TRBD1. CDR1 and CDR2 from the germline V gene are SGHDN and FVKESK. The CDR3 length is 16 residues. CDR3 DNA (partial): TGTGCCAGCAGCCAAGATATAGGGGGCCCAGGAAACACG. As protein: CASSQDIGGPGNT. The complete CDR3 protein is CASSQDIGGPGNTIYF.

Worth noting for this clone: Compared with germline, one end of the junction differs, possibly owing to a read error. The read terminates 3 residues before the CDR3 end, so the remaining end is supplied by the germline J gene. The gene calls are TRBV4-2 and TRBJ1-1, with a tentative D call TRBD1 (5 bases). The CDR3 runs to 15 residues. Germline V gene lookup returns CDR1 LGHNA and CDR2 YNFKEQ. This CDR3 is CASSQIRGVNTEAFF. The CDR3 bases that were read are TGCGCCAGCAGCCAAATCCGGGGGGTGAACACTGAA.

The part of the CDR3 DNA that was read is TGTGCCAGCAGCTACGGACAGGGGGTGGGAGAC. This codes for CASSYGQGVGD. In full, the CDR3 reads CASSYGQGVGDYTF. This sequence joins TRBV5-6 and TRBJ1-2; 10 nucleotides line up with TRBD1. The read falls 3 residues short of the CDR3 end, and the missing part is taken from the germline J gene. Germline V gene lookup returns CDR1 SGHDT and CDR2 YYEEEE. This CDR3 spans 14 amino acids.

A note on this clone: The DNA ends 3 residues before the CDR3 does, and the rest of the CDR3 is filled in from the germline J gene. The V call is TRBV20-1, the J call TRBJ2-7, with D possibly matching TRBD2 (7 bases). This CDR3 spans 15 amino acids. Germline V gene data show CDR1 as DFQATT and CDR2 as SNEGSKA (reference sequence). The V gene lost 0 bases and the J gene lost 2 bases, with 14 bases spanning the gap. Incomplete CDR3 DNA: TGCAGTGCTAGAGATTCGGGGGGCGGCGCCTACGAG. Its protein is CSARDSGGGAYE. The complete CDR3 protein is CSARDSGGGAYEQYF.

In the case of this clone: The read ends 3 residues early relative to the CDR3; the germline J gene fills the gap. The chain carries TRBV30 and TRBJ2-2; D unclear. Germline values: CDR1 GTSNPN, CDR2 SVGIG (reference sequence). The CDR3 spans 12 residues. The part of the CDR3 DNA that was read is TGTGCCTGGAGTGTTAGTTCCTCACCG. Translation gives CAWSVSSSP. The full CDR3 sequence reads CAWSVSSSPLFF.